This T cell receptor beta chain was captured by sequencing in a study of radiotherapy plus CTLA-4 blockade in lung cancer (dated by TCRdb to the late 2010s). About the study as a whole: Objective responses occurred in roughly 19% of enrolled patients, and around 29% achieved disease control.

Study-wide findings and limitations: Early dynamic changes in blood T cell clones, together with increased serum interferon-beta after radiation, were reported as the strongest predictors of response. TCR clones derived from tumors expanded in peripheral blood after treatment with radiotherapy and ipilimumab.

Focal radiation therapy combined with CTLA-4 blockade (ipilimumab) was tested in patients with chemo-refractory metastatic non-small-cell lung cancer. From the cysteine through the phenylalanine, the CDR3 covers 14 amino acids. Of the read, only the CDR3 DNA is kept; its 42 bases are in frame from base 1. Between the V and J ends, shortened by 4 bases and 1 base respectively, the junction contains 8 bases. The germline V gene specifies MDHEN as CDR1 and SYDVKM as CDR2. Libraries were made using the immunoSEQ multiplex PCR assay. TCRdb provides this immuneACCESS table in a form limited to in-frame rearrangements. Some clones are lacking; in checked studies, under half of them reflect an unresolved V gene, and why the rest are absent is not known. Here the sample has more than 55,000 clones; roughly four fifths occur a single time. Of the sample, 16% is held by the ten largest clones. This clone appeared a few times. Its antigen is still unknown. Base qualities are missing; no much larger clone stands one base away. Distinct nucleotide sequences in the sample also encode this CDR3.

The clonotype was recovered from a human donor with non-small cell lung cancer who had a complete response to radiotherapy plus ipilimumab. This material consisted of peripheral blood, taken from a patient treated with radiotherapy plus ipilimumab. Rearrangement joined TRBV28 to TRBJ1-5; possibly the D gene is TRBD1, per 6 matching bases. The bases read TGTGCCAGCAGTTCTGGGGGCAGCAATCAGCCCCAGCATTTT. It encodes CASSSGGSNQPQHF.